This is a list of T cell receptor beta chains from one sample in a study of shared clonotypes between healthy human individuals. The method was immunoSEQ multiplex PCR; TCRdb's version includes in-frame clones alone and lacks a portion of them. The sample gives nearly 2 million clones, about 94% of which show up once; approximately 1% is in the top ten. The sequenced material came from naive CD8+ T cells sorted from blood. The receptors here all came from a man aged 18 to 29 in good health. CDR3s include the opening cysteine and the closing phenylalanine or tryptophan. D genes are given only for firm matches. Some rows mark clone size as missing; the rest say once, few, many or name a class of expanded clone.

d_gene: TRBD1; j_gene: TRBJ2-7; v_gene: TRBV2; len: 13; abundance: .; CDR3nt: TGTGCCAACCTCGGGACAGTCGTCTACGAGCAGTACTTC; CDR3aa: CANLGTVVYEQYF
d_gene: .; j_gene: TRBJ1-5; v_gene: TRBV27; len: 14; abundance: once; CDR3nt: TGTGCCAGCAGACAGGGAGTAGGCAATCAGCCCCAGCATTTT; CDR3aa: CASRQGVGNQPQHF
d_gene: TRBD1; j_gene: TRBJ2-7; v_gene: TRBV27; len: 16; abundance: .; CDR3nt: TGTGCCAGCAGTACATCAACAGGGGACGTACAGTACGAGCAGTACTTC; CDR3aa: CASSTSTGDVQYEQYF
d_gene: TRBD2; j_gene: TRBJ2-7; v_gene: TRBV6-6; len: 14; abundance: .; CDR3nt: TGTGCCAGCAGTTTCACCGGGACTAGAAACGAGCAGTACTTC; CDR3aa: CASSFTGTRNEQYF
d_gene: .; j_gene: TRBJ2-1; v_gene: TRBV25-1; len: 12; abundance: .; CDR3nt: TGTGCCAGCAGTATCGCGGGGAATGAGCAGTTCTTC; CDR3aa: CASSIAGNEQFF
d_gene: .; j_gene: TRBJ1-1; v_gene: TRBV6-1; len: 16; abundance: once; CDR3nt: TGTGCCAGCAGTGAATCACCGGTGGATTGGAACACTGAAGCTTTCTTT; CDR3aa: CASSESPVDWNTEAFF
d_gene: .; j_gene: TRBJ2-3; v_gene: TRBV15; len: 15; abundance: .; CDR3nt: TGTGCCACCAGCAGCCCACGGACGGACACAGATACGCAGTATTTT; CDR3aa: CATSSPRTDTDTQYF
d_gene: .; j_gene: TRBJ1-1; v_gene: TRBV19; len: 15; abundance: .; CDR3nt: TGTGCCAGTAGTCCAGAGGGGGACGGGGATACTGAAGCTTTCTTT; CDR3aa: CASSPEGDGDTEAFF
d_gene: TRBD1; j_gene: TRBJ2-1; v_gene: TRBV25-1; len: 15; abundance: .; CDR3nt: TGTGCCAGCAGTAGGGACAGGGGATCCTACAATGAGCAGTTCTTC; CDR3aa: CASSRDRGSYNEQFF
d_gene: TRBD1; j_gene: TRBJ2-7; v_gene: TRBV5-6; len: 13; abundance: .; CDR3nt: TGTGCCAGCCATACAGGGGGCTCCTACGAGCAGTACTTC; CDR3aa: CASHTGGSYEQYF
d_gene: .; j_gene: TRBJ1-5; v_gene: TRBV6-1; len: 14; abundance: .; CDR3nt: TGTGCCAGCAGGGAGGGGTTAAGCAATCAGCCCCAGCATTTT; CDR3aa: CASREGLSNQPQHF
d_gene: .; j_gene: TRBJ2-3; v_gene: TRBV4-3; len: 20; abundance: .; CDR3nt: TGCGCCAGCAGCCAAGAGACAAGTGACTCAGAACTCGCAATGGAGGATACGCAGTATTTT; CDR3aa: CASSQETSDSELAMEDTQYF
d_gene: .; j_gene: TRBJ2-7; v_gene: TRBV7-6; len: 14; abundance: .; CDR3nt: TGTGCCAGCAGCTCCTGGGACGACTCCTACGAGCAGTACTTC; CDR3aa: CASSSWDDSYEQYF
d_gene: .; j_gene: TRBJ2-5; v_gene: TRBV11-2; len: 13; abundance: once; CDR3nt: TGTGCCAGCAGCTTAGGGCCCGGGGAGACCCAGTACTTC; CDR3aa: CASSLGPGETQYF
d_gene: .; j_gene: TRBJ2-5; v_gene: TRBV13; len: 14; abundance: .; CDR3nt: TGTGCCAGCAGCTTAAAAGCTAACCAAGAGACCCAGTACTTC; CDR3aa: CASSLKANQETQYF
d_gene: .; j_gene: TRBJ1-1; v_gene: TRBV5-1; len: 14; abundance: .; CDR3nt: TGCGCCAGCAGGAAAGGTTGGGGGCTGAATGACGCTTTCTTT; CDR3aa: CASRKGWGLNDAFF
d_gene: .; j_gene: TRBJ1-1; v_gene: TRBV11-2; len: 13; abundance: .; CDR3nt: TGTGCCAGCAGCTTGACAGCGGGCACTGAAGCTTTCTTT; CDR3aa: CASSLTAGTEAFF
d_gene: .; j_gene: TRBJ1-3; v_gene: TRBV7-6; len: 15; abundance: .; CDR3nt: TGTGCCAGCAGCCCAGACAGAAGCTCTGGAAACACCATATATTTT; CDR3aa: CASSPDRSSGNTIYF
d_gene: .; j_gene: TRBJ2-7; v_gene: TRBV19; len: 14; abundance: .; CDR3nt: TGTGCCAGTAGTATGACTGAGGGAGTCTACGAGCAGTACTTC; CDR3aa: CASSMTEGVYEQYF
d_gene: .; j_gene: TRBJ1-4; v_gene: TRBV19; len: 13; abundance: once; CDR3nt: TGTGCCAGTCAGGGGTTTCTAGAGGAAAAACTGTTTTTT; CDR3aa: CASQGFLEEKLFF
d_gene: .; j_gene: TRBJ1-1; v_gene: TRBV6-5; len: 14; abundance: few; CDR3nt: TGTGCCAGCAGTTACACCCGTCGGGACACTGAAGCTTTCTTT; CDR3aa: CASSYTRRDTEAFF
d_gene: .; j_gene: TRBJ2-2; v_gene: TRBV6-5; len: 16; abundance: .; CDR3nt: TGTGCCAGCAGTTACTCAGGGGGGGAAAACACCGGGGAGCTGTTTTTT; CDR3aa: CASSYSGGENTGELFF
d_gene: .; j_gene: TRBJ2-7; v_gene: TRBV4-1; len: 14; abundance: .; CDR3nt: TGCGCCAGCAGCCAAGAGAGTTCCTCCTACGAGCAGTACTTC; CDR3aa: CASSQESSSYEQYF
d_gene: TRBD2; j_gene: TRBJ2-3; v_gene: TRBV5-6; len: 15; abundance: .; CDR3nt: TGTGCCAGCAGCTTGAACGGGAGGGCCGAAGATACGCAGTATTTT; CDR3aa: CASSLNGRAEDTQYF
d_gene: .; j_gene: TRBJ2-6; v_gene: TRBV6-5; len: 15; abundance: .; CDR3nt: TGTGCCAGCAGTTTAGACATTTCTGGGGCCAACGTCCTGACTTTC; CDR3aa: CASSLDISGANVLTF
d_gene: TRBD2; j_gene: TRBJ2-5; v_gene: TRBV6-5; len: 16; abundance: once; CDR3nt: TGTGCCAGCAGTTTTCAGCGGGGGCGTCGACAAGAGACCCAGTACTTC; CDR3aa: CASSFQRGRRQETQYF
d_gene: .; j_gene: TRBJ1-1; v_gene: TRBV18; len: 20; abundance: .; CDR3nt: TGTGCCAGCTCACCTTCTGACGGACCGAATGTGTGGTATGAGACCACTGAAGCTTTCTTT; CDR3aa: CASSPSDGPNVWYETTEAFF
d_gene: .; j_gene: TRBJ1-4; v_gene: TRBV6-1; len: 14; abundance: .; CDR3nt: TGTGCCAGCAGCTCAGGGGCTACTAATGAAAAACTGTTTTTT; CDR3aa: CASSSGATNEKLFF
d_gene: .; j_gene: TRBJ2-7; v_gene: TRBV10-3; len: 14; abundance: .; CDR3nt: TGTGCCATCAGTGAGTCGACAGATAACTACGAGCAGTACTTC; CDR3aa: CAISESTDNYEQYF
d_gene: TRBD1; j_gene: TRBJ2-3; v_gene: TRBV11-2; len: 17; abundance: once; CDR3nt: TGTGCCAGCAGCTTGCACCCGGGACAGGGGAACACAGATACGCAGTATTTT; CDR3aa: CASSLHPGQGNTDTQYF
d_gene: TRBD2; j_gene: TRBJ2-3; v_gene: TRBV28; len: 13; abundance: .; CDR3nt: TGTGCCAGCACTAGCGGTAACACAGATACGCAGTATTTT; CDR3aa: CASTSGNTDTQYF
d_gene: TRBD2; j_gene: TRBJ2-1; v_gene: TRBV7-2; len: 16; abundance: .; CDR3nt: TGTGCCAGCAGCTTAGATGGACTAGCGGGGGCCAATGAGCAGTTCTTC; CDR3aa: CASSLDGLAGANEQFF
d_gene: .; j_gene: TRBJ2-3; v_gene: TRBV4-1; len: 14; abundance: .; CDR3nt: TGCGCCAGCAGCCACCGCGAAGTGGGGGATACGCAGTATTTT; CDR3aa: CASSHREVGDTQYF
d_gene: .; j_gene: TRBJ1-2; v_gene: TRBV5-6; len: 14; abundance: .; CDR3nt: TGTGCCAGCAGCTTGGCTGGCAGCAGCTATGGCTACACCTTC; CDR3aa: CASSLAGSSYGYTF
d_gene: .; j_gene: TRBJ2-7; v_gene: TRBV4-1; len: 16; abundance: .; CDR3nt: TGCGCCAGCAGCCCCACCTCGGGGCCTGCCTCCTACGAGCAGTACTTC; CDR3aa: CASSPTSGPASYEQYF
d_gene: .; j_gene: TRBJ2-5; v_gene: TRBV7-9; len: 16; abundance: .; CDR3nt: TGTGCCAGCAGCTTAAACACAGGGCGCGAACAAGAGACCCAGTACTTC; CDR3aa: CASSLNTGREQETQYF
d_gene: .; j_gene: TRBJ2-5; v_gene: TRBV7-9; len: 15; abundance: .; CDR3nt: TGTGCCAGCAGCTCAACGAGGGCTTCTCAAGAGACCCAGTACTTC; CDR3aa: CASSSTRASQETQYF
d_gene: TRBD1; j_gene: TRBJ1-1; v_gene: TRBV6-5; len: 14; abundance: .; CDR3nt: TGTGCCAGCAATTCACAGGGGGGGAACACTGAAGCTTTCTTT; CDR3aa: CASNSQGGNTEAFF
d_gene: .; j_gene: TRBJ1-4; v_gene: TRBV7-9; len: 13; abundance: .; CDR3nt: TGTGCCAGCAGCTTAGAGTCCCGTCTGAAACTGTTTTTT; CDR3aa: CASSLESRLKLFF
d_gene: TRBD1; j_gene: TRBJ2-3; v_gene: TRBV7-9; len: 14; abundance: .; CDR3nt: TGTGCCAGCAGCTACGACAGGGGGGCAGATACGCAGTATTTT; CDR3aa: CASSYDRGADTQYF
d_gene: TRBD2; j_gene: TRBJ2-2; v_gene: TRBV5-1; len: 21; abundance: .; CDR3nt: TGCGCCAGCAGCCCGGGACTAGCGGGTCTGCCCGATTTATTGGTCACCGGGGAGCTGTTTTTT; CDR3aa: CASSPGLAGLPDLLVTGELFF
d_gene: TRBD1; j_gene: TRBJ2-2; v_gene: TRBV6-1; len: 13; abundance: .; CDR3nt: TGTGCCACCAGGGGGCGCGGAACCGGGGAGCTGTTTTTT; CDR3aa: CATRGRGTGELFF
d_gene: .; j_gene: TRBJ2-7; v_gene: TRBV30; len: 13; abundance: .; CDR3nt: TGTGCCTGGAGTGTACAGAGCTCCTACGAGCAGTACTTC; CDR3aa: CAWSVQSSYEQYF
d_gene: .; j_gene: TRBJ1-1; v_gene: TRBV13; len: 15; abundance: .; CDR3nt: TGTGCCAGCAGCTTAGGCCTTCGGGCAGGTAATGAAGCTTTCTTT; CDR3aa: CASSLGLRAGNEAFF
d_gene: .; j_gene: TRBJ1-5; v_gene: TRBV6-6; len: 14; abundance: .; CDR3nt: TGTGCCAGCAGTTACCCGGGGGTGGATCAGCCCCAGCATTTT; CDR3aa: CASSYPGVDQPQHF
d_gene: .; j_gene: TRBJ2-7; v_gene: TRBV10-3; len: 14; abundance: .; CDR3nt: TGTGCCATCTCCACCCCCGGGGGAGCCTACGAGCAGTACTTC; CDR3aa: CAISTPGGAYEQYF